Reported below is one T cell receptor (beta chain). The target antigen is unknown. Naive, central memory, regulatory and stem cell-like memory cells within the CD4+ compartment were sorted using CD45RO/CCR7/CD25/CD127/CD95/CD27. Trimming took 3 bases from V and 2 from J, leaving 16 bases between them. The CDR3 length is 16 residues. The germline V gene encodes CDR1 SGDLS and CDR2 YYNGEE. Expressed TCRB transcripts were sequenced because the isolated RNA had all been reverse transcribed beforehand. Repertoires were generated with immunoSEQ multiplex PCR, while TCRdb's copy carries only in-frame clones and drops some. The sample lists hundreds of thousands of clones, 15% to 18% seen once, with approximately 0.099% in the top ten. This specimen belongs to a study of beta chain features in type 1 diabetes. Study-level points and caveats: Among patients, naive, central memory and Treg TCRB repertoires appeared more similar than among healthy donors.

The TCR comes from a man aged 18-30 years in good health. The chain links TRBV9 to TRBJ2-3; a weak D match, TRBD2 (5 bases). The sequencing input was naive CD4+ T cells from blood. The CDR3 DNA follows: TGTGCCAGCAGCGCGAATGGGCTAGCTGCCACAGATACGCAGTATTTT. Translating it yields CASSANGLAATDTQYF. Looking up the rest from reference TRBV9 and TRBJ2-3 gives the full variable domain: DSGVTQTPKHLITATGQRVTLRCSPRSGDLSVYWYQQSLDQGLQFLIQYYNGEERAKGNILERFSAQQFPDLHSELNLSSLELGDSALYFCASSANGLAATDTQYFGPGTRLTVL.